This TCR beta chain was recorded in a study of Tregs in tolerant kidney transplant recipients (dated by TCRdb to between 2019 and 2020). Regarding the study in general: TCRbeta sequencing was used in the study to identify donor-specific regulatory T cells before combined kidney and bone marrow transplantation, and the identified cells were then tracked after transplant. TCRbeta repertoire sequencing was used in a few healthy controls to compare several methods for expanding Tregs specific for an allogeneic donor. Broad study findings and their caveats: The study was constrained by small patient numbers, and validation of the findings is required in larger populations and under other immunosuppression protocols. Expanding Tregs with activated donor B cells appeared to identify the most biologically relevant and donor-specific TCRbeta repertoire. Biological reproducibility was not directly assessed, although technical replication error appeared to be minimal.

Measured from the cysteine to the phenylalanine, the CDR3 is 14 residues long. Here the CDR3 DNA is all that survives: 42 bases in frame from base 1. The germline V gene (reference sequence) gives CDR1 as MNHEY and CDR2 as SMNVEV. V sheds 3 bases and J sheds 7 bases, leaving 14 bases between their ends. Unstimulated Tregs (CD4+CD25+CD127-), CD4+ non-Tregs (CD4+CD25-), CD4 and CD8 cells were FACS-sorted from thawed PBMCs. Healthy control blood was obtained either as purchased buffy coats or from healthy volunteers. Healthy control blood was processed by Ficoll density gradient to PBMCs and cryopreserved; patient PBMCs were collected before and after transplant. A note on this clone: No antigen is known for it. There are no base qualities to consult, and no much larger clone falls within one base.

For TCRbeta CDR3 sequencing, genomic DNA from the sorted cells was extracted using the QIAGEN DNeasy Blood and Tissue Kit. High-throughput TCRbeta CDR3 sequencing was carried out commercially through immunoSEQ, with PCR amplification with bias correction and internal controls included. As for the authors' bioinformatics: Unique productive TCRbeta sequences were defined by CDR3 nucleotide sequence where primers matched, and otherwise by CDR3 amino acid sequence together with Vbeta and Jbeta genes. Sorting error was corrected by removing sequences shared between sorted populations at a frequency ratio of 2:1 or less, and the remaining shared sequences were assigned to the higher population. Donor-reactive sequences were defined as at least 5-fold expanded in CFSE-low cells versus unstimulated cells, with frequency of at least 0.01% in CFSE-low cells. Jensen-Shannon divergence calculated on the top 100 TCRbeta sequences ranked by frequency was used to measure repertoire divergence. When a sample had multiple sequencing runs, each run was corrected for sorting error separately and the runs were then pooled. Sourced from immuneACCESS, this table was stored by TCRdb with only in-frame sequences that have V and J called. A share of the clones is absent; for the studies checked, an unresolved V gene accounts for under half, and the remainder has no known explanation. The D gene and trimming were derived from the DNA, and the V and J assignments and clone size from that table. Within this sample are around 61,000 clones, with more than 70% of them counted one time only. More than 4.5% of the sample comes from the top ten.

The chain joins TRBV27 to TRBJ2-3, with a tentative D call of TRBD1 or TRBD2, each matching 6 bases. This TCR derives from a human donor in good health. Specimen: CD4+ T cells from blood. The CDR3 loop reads CASSFWGAENTQYF. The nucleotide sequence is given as TGTGCCAGCAGTTTTTGGGGGGCGGAGAATACGCAGTATTTT.